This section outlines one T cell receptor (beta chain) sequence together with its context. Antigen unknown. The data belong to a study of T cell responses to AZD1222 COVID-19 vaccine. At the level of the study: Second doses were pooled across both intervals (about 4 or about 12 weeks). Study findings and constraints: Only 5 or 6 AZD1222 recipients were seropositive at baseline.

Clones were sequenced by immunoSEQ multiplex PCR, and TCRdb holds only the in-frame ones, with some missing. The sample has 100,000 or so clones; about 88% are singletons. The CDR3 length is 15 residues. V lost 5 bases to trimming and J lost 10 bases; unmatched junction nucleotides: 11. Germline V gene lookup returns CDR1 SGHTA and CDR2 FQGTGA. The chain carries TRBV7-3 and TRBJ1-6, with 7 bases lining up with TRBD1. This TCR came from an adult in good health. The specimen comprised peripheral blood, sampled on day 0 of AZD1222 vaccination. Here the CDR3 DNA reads TGTGCCAGCAGCCTGGAACAGGGGAGTTGGTCACCCCTCCACTTT. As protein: CASSLEQGSWSPLHF.